One sample yielded the 2 T cell receptor beta chains listed below, sequenced in a study of synovial regulatory T cells in juvenile arthritis. Data came from immunoSEQ multiplex PCR; TCRdb stores just in-frame clones and leaves some out. The sample holds 7,500 to 10,000 clones. The sequenced material came from Treg cells from blood. Subset given: remaining (HLA-DR-negative) circulating blood Treg cells. These receptor sequences come from a donor younger than 35 with juvenile idiopathic arthritis.

This chain joins TRBV21-1 and TRBJ2-1; the TRBD2 assignment by TCRdb is unverifiable without DNA. TRBV21-1 represents a pseudogene. CDR3 length: 16 amino acids. There is no recorded DNA. The CDR3 is CASSKDNGSSYNEQFF.

Judged by frequency, this clone is medium-sized. The V gene is TRBV5-1, the J gene TRBJ2-7; TCRdb's D call of TRBD2 is untestable without DNA. The germline gives CDR1 SGHRS, CDR2 YFSETQ. The CDR3 has 11 amino acids. DNA was not recorded. CDR3 amino acids: CASRREYEQYF. Supplemented by reference TRBV5-1 and TRBJ2-7, the full variable domain reads KAGVTQTPRYLIKTRGQQVTLSCSPISGHRSVSWYQQTPGQGLQFLFEYFSETQRNKGNFPGRFSGRQFSNSRSEMNVSTLELGDSALYLCASRREYEQYFGPGTRLTVT.